This is a list of T cell receptor beta chains from one sample in a study of CD8 T cells in ankylosing spondylitis. One entry per CDR3 protein, called by TCRdb with MiXCR from the 5' RACE reads. The data show hundreds of thousands of distinct CDR3 sequences, approximately 16% seen once. The sequencing input was blood, either unsorted or a sorted T cell fraction (not recorded which). The receptors here all came from a male donor with ankylosing spondylitis. Both conserved end residues are part of each CDR3. A D gene is named only where the DNA matches it firmly. Size values are once, few and many counts, or a class for expanded clones, and some rows have none.

v_gene	j_gene	d_gene	abundance	CDR3nt	CDR3aa
TRBV12-3/TRBV12-4	TRBJ1-3	.	.	TGTGCCAGCAGTTTTATCGTCGGGTTGGCCTCTGGAAACACCATATATTTT	CASSFIVGLASGNTIYF
TRBV4-1	TRBJ1-1	TRBD1	few	TGCGCCAGCAGCCAAGTACCGGGACAGGGGGCGAGTACTGAAGCTTTCTTT	CASSQVPGQGASTEAFF
TRBV7-9	TRBJ1-1	.	.	TGTGCCAGCAGCCCCAACATCGAAGCTTTCTTT	CASSPNIEAFF
TRBV7-9	TRBJ2-3	TRBD1	many	TGTGCCAGCAGTCCGAGGACAGGCCGCACAGATACGCAGTATTTT	CASSPRTGRTDTQYF
TRBV4-3	TRBJ1-2	TRBD1	few	TGCGCCAGCAGCCAAGATTTGACAGGGGGTGACTATGGCTACACCTTC	CASSQDLTGGDYGYTF
TRBV10-3	TRBJ1-1	.	.	TGTGCCATCAGTGTGACAGGGAACACTGAAGCTTTCTTT	CAISVTGNTEAFF
TRBV4-1	TRBJ2-7	.	.	TGCGCCAGCAGCCAAGATACGACAGAGAGCTCCTACGAGCAGTACTTC	CASSQDTTESSYEQYF
TRBV5-6	TRBJ2-6	.	.	TGTGCCAGCAGCGACCTTACAGGCCCTGGGGCCAACGTCCTGACTTTC	CASSDLTGPGANVLTF
TRBV7-6	TRBJ2-5	.	.	TGTGCCAGCAGCTTAGCGCGGGACGCTCAAGAGACCCAGTACTTC	CASSLARDAQETQYF
TRBV10-3	TRBJ2-3	TRBD2	many	TGTGCCATCAGTGGGCTAGCGGGAGCGGATACGCAGTATTTT	CAISGLAGADTQYF